These 28 T cell receptor beta chains were sequenced from one sample in a study of blood T cell repertoires in COVID-19. TCRdb keeps only in-frame clones here, not all; method: immunoSEQ multiplex PCR. Of about 130,000 clones in the sample, around 81% were seen once. Sequenced input: peripheral blood. Source of these receptors: a woman aged 60-75 years with active or convalescent COVID-19.

The chain couples TRBV2 to TRBJ2-1, with 10 bases fitting TRBD2. The trim removed 1 base at V and 1 base at J, leaving 7 bases unmatched. CDR1 and CDR2 from the germline V gene are SNHLY and FYNNEI. The CDR3 sequence is 18 residues long. The CDR3 bases are TGTGCCAGCAGTGAAGAGGCTAGCGGGAGCTGGTCCTACAATGAGCAGTTCTTC. Its protein product is CASSEEASGSWSYNEQFF.

CDR3 in amino acids: CASSQRDSSYEQYF. In DNA, the CDR3 is TGTGCCAGCAGTCAACGGGACAGCTCCTACGAGCAGTACTTC. The chain couples TRBV27 to TRBJ2-7; the match to TRBD1 covers 7 bases. Germline CDR1 is MNHEY and CDR2 is SMNVEV (reference sequence). The CDR3 sequence is 14 residues long. J was trimmed by 0 bases and V by 5 bases; bases with no gene match: 4.

The V and J genes are TRBV7-9 and TRBJ1-1; the D is unclear. Trimming shortened V by 7 bases and J by 0 bases, and 12 bases separated the two germline ends. Per the germline V gene, CDR1 is SEHNR and CDR2 is FQNEAQ (reference sequence). The CDR3 runs to 14 residues. CDR3 sequence: CASTAEAVNTEAFF. Here the CDR3 DNA reads TGTGCCAGCACCGCGGAGGCGGTGAACACTGAAGCTTTCTTT.

This chain links TRBV5-4 with TRBJ2-7; maybe TRBD2 (6 bases). CDR3 size: 14 residues. Trimming took 4 bases from V and 7 from J, leaving 18 bases between them. The germline CDR1 and CDR2 sequences are SGHNT and YYREEE (reference sequence). The chain's CDR3 is CASSGDPQGREQYF. The CDR3 DNA reads as TGTGCCAGCAGCGGGGACCCCCAAGGGAGGGAGCAGTACTTC.

The rearrangement uses TRBV30 and TRBJ2-7; weak D call: TRBD1 (5 bases). The CDR3 spans 12 residues. The germline V gene has CDR1 GTSNPN and CDR2 SVGIG (reference sequence). Trimming took off 1 base at V and 4 bases at J, with 8 bases between the two ends. In nucleotides, the CDR3 is TGTGCCTGGAGTGAGGGGAAATACGAGCAGTACTTC. Translated, it gives CAWSEGKYEQYF.

The chain uses TRBV6-2 or TRBV6-3 and TRBJ2-4, with 10 bases that match TRBD2. J lost 1 base, V lost 2 bases, and 14 bases had no gene match. This CDR3 is 20 amino acids long. Per germline, CDR1 MNHEY and CDR2 SVGEGT. The CDR3 loop is CASSYPIQAGGPSAKNIQYF. The DNA of the CDR3 is TGTGCCAGCAGTTACCCGATACAAGCGGGAGGGCCTAGTGCCAAAAACATTCAGTACTTC.

The rearrangement links TRBV2 to TRBJ1-5; D gene uncertain. V lost 3 bases and J lost 0, with 6 bases in between. Germline V gives CDR1 SNHLY, CDR2 FYNNEI. The CDR3 has 14 residues. CDR3 in DNA: TGTGCCAGCAGTGAGAGGAATAGCAATCAGCCCCAGCATTTT. It yields the protein CASSERNSNQPQHF.

CDR3: CASSRTSGSETQYF. The CDR3 nucleotides are TGTGCCAGCAGTCGGACTAGCGGGAGCGAGACCCAGTACTTC. V and J are TRBV6-2 or TRBV6-3 and TRBJ2-5, with 13 bases identical to TRBD2. With V trimmed by 5 bases and J by 5 bases, 2 bases remained unmatched. The CDR3 extends over 14 amino acids. Germline V gene data show CDR1 as MNHEY and CDR2 as SVGEGT.

The chain recombines TRBV13 with TRBJ2-7, with a weak D call TRBD1 (6 bases). In germline, CDR1 is PRHDT, CDR2 FYEKMQ (reference sequence). V lost 5 bases and J 6 bases, leaving 29 bases between the germline ends. There are 18 residues in the CDR3. CDR3 sequence: CASSKRGKTGERVGEQYF. The CDR3 DNA is TGTGCCAGCAGCAAAAGAGGAAAGACAGGTGAAAGGGTCGGCGAGCAGTACTTC.

V is TRBV28 and J is TRBJ2-1, with 8 bases matching TRBD2. Germline loops: CDR1 MDHEN, CDR2 SYDVKM. CDR3 length: 16 amino acids. With 7 bases clipped from V and 1 base from J, the junction kept 9 bases outside the gene matches. The CDR3 region is CASKGLGLESYNEQFF. The CDR3, as DNA: TGTGCCAGCAAGGGCTTGGGACTAGAGTCCTACAATGAGCAGTTCTTC.

This clone was detected once. This chain links TRBV6-5 with TRBJ1-2; the D gene is possibly TRBD1 (5 bases). Trimming pared 2 bases from V and 9 bases from J, leaving 22 bases between. CDR3 length: 16 amino acids. Germline V gene lookup returns CDR1 MNHEY and CDR2 SVGAGI. The CDR3 sequence is CASSYGIYGGTTSYTF. DNA for the CDR3: TGTGCCAGCAGTTACGGTATATACGGGGGAACTACGAGCTACACCTTC.

The chain has TRBV9 and TRBJ2-1, with D possibly being TRBD2 (6 bases). Trimming shortened V by 4 bases and J by 5 bases, and 10 bases separated the two germline ends. Germline CDR1 reads SGDLS; CDR2 reads YYNGEE. This CDR3 region has 13 residues. CDR3 loop: CASSISGDNEQFF. The CDR3 region has the DNA TGTGCCAGCAGCATTAGCGGTGACAATGAGCAGTTCTTC.

The gene calls are TRBV15 and TRBJ1-2; the match to TRBD1 covers 11 bases. The CDR3 sequence is 17 residues long. J was trimmed by 2 bases and V by 3 bases; bases with no gene match: 8. CDR1 LNHNV and CDR2 YYDKDF come from the germline V gene (reference sequence). In DNA form, the CDR3 reads TGTGCCACCAGCAGCGGGACAGGGGGTCTATCGAACTATGGCTACACCTTC. Its translation is CATSSGTGGLSNYGYTF.

The J gene is TRBJ2-2, the V gene TRBV6-5; TRBD2 might be the D (6 bases). The CDR3 runs to 16 residues. Per germline, CDR1 MNHEY and CDR2 SVGAGI. Trimming removed 0 bases at V and 2 bases at J, with 10 bases between. CDR3 sequence: CASSYSGGVNTGELFF. The CDR3 DNA follows: TGTGCCAGCAGTTACTCCGGAGGGGTAAACACCGGGGAGCTGTTTTTT.

The genes are TRBV6-4 and TRBJ2-1; possible D gene TRBD1, 5 bases. The V and J ends lost 7 bases and 2 bases respectively, with 12 bases between them. Germline-derived CDR1 and CDR2 are MRHNA and SNTAGT. The CDR3 is 14 amino acids. This CDR3 is CASTRSGTYNEQFF. CDR3 nucleotide sequence: TGTGCCAGCACCCGTTCAGGGACCTACAATGAGCAGTTCTTC.

The chain carries TRBV6-5 and TRBJ2-7, with a tentative D call TRBD1 (6 bases). The length of the CDR3 is 13 residues. Trimming pared 7 bases from V and 6 bases from J, leaving 16 bases between. Germline CDR1 and CDR2: MNHEY and SVGAGI. CDR3 sequence: CASKKGTRGEQYV. The CDR3 DNA reads TGTGCCAGCAAAAAAGGGACCAGGGGCGAGCAGTACGTC.

This clone was picked up many times. The chain combines TRBV2 with TRBJ1-1, with 9 bases that match TRBD1. V shed 6 bases and J 4 bases; nucleotides not matched to a gene: 9. The length of the CDR3 is 15 residues. CDR1 and CDR2 from the germline V gene are SNHLY and FYNNEI. The chain's CDR3 is CASSGTGSFGTEAFF. CDR3 in DNA: TGTGCCAGCAGCGGGACAGGGTCCTTCGGCACTGAAGCTTTCTTT.

The CDR3 DNA sequence: TGTGCCAGCAGTGCGGGACTAGCGGGTGCCCTTGGGGCCCAGTACTTC. Translating gives CASSAGLAGALGAQYF. The chain uses TRBV6-1 and TRBJ2-5; 12 bases agree with TRBD2. CDR1 is MNHNS, CDR2 SASEGT, per germline. The CDR3 consists of 16 residues. V shed 4 bases, J shed 9 bases, and the junction held 12 bases outside the gene matches.

This clone has only one observation. The chain joins TRBV2 to TRBJ1-6, with D possibly TRBD1 on 5 matching bases. The germline gives CDR1 SNHLY, CDR2 FYNNEI. Trimming cost V 6 bases and J 13 bases, with 16 bases left between them. This CDR3 is built from 13 residues. The CDR3 spells CASSQRGAGPLHF. The CDR3 nucleotides are TGTGCCAGCAGCCAACGTGGGGCGGGGCCCCTCCACTTT.

The chain combines TRBV28 with TRBJ1-2, with 8 bases aligning to TRBD1. Germline CDR1 reads MDHEN; CDR2 reads SYDVKM. Unmatched junction bases numbered 4, after V lost 6 bases and J lost 4 bases. The CDR3 has 13 residues. The CDR3 DNA follows: TGTGCCAGCAGCCAGGGACAGGCCTATGGCTACACCTTC. Translation gives CASSQGQAYGYTF.

The rearrangement links TRBV4-1 to TRBJ2-5, with 7 bases lining up with TRBD2. Germline V gene sequence: CDR1 MGHRA, CDR2 YSYEKL. The CDR3 runs to 16 residues. The junction had 10 bases not matched to a gene; V was cut back by 4 bases and J by 2 bases. The CDR3 protein is CASSRDGGAGQETQYF. As DNA, the CDR3 is TGCGCCAGCAGCCGGGATGGGGGAGCGGGACAAGAGACCCAGTACTTC.

The V call is TRBV6-5, the J call TRBJ2-1; the match to TRBD1 covers 10 bases. V was clipped by 0 bases and J by 7 bases; unmatched bases: 3. Germline V lookup: CDR1 MNHEY, CDR2 SVGAGI. The CDR3 totals 15 residues. The CDR3, as DNA: TGTGCCAGCAGTTACTCACCGGGACAGGGGAATGAGCAGTTCTTC. Translating gives CASSYSPGQGNEQFF.

The chain combines TRBV28 with TRBJ2-2, with D possibly being TRBD2 (5 bases). CDR3 length equals 14 residues. Deletions cut 7 bases from V and 0 bases from J, with 9 bases between. The germline V gene encodes CDR1 MDHEN and CDR2 SYDVKM. The CDR3: CASIRGANTGELFF. The CDR3, as DNA: TGTGCCAGCATCCGGGGAGCGAACACCGGGGAGCTGTTTTTT. The full variable domain, rest sourced from reference TRBV28 and TRBJ2-2, is DVKVTQSSRYLVKRTGEKVFLECVQDMDHENMFWYRQDPGLGLRLIYFSYDVKMKEKGDIPEGYSVSREKKERFSLILESASTNQTSMYLCASIRGANTGELFFGEGSRLTVL.

The V and J genes are TRBV4-2 and TRBJ1-2, with D perhaps TRBD1 (5 bases). This CDR3 has 17 residues. The germline V and J ends were trimmed by 0 bases and 4 bases, with 18 bases remaining between them. The germline V gene encodes CDR1 LGHNA and CDR2 YNFKEQ. The CDR3 is CASSQDLETEAFYGYTF. The CDR3 DNA sequence: TGTGCCAGCAGCCAAGATCTCGAGACAGAGGCCTTCTATGGCTACACCTTC.

CDR3 DNA sequence: TGTGCCAGCAGTTTAGCTACCTCTGAAGCTTTCTTT. Translating gives CASSLATSEAFF. The chain recombines TRBV28 with TRBJ1-1, with no clear D. With 2 bases removed from V and 6 bases from J, the gap between germline ends came to 7 bases. The CDR3 covers 12 residues. The germline V gene has CDR1 MDHEN and CDR2 SYDVKM.

The rearrangement uses TRBV5-4 and TRBJ2-5; D remains ambiguous. CDR1 and CDR2 (germline): SGHNT, YYREEE (reference sequence). There are 13 residues in the CDR3. V was shortened by 0 bases and J by 5 bases, with 8 bases between the two germline ends. The CDR3 DNA is TGTGCCAGCAGCTTGGGTGGCAGGGAGACCCAGTACTTC. Its protein product is CASSLGGRETQYF.

V and J are TRBV3-1 (or the pseudogene TRBV3-2) and TRBJ1-1; D remains ambiguous. The CDR3 sequence is 15 residues long. Deletions cut 0 bases from V and 0 bases from J, with 8 bases between. The germline V gene encodes CDR1 LGHDT and CDR2 YNNKEL (reference sequence). DNA of the CDR3: TGTGCCAGCAGCCAAGATCCCGCAGTGAACACTGAAGCTTTCTTT. It specifies CASSQDPAVNTEAFF.

The chain employs TRBV28 and TRBJ1-2, with 7 bases identical to TRBD1. With 2 bases clipped from V and 5 bases from J, the junction kept 5 bases outside the gene matches. The germline V gene has CDR1 MDHEN and CDR2 SYDVKM. This CDR3 spans 14 amino acids. CDR3 nucleotides: TGTGCCAGCAGTTTACGAGACAGGGTTTATGGCTACACCTTC. Translating it yields CASSLRDRVYGYTF.